The 15 T cell receptor beta chains given below trace back to one sample, sequenced in a study of blood T cells in healthy people across ages. Together with a sample-barcoded 5' primer, a J-beta primer mix was included in a second PCR lasting about 7 to 12 cycles. TCRdb fed the 5' RACE reads into MiXCR, producing one record per CDR3 protein. The top ten hold about 10% of the sample, which has under 2 million distinct CDR3 sequences, roughly 30% seen once. Sequences were obtained from blood. These receptors were obtained from a woman in her twenties or thirties in good health.

This clonotype has at least ten counts. The junction shows a germline mismatch at one end, possibly a read error. The chain joins TRBV3-1 to TRBJ2-5; no reliable D call. In germline, CDR1 is LGHDT, CDR2 YNNKEL (reference sequence). This CDR3 is 12 amino acids long. CDR3 sequence: CASSQALETQYF. The CDR3 coding sequence is TGCGCCAGCAGCCAAGCCCTAGAGACCCAGTACTTC.

The rearrangement links TRBV3-1 to TRBJ1-2, with D perhaps matching TRBD1 (6 bases). The germline gives CDR1 LGHDT, CDR2 YNNKEL (reference sequence). The CDR3 covers 15 residues. V was clipped by 3 bases and J by 7 bases, with 18 bases between them. The CDR3 DNA reads TGTGCCAGCAGCCATTTAGGCCTGACAGGTCGTGGCTACACCTTC. Translation: CASSHLGLTGRGYTF.

With respect to this clonotype: This may come from a read error, since a much larger clone is one base off. V and J are TRBV9 and TRBJ2-1; 8 nucleotides match TRBD2. The CDR3 is made up of 14 amino acids. Germline V gives CDR1 SGDLS, CDR2 YYNGEE. The trim removed 3 bases at V and 13 bases at J, leaving 12 bases unmatched. CDR3 sequence: CASSDRAGGETQFF. For the CDR3, the DNA is TGTGCCAGCAGCGATAGGGCGGGAGGTGAGACCCAGTTCTTC. The full variable domain, with the rest looked up from reference TRBV9 and TRBJ2-1, is DSGVTQTPKHLITATGQRVTLRCSPRSGDLSVYWYQQSLDQGLQFLIQYYNGEERAKGNILERFSAQQFPDLHSELNLSSLELGDSALYFCASSDRAGGETQFFGPGTRLTVL.

This clonotype has a handful of counts. The chain recombines TRBV20-1 with TRBJ1-5, with TRBD1 identical over 12 bases. The CDR3 consists of 16 residues. Germline-derived CDR1 and CDR2 are DFQATT and SNEGSKA (reference sequence). Losses at the gene ends were 0 bases for V and 6 bases for J; bases not matched to a gene: 6. The DNA of the CDR3 is TGCAGTGCTAGAGATACGGGACAGGGGGCAGGTCAGCCCCAGCATTTT. Amino acid sequence: CSARDTGQGAGQPQHF.

The gene calls are TRBV12-3 or TRBV12-4 and TRBJ2-3; tentatively, D is TRBD2 (6 bases). The CDR3 contains 15 residues. Trimming shortened V by 3 bases and J by 2 bases, and 12 bases separated the two germline ends. The CDR3 nucleotides read TGTGCCAGCAGTTTTGGAGGGGCTTTCACAGATACGCAGTATTTT. This translates into CASSFGGAFTDTQYF.

The chain couples TRBV29-1 to TRBJ2-1; D not certain. This CDR3 comprises 11 residues. V was trimmed by 5 bases and J by 4 bases, leaving 6 bases between them. The germline V gene encodes CDR1 SQVTM and CDR2 ANQGSEA. CDR3 DNA: TGCAGCGTTCAAGGTTACAATGAGCAGTTCTTC. It yields the protein CSVQGYNEQFF.

The sample holds a few counts of this clonotype. The J gene is TRBJ1-1, the V gene TRBV13, with D maybe TRBD1 (5 bases). This CDR3 is 14 amino acids long. From germline, CDR1 is PRHDT and CDR2 FYEKMQ (reference sequence). With 8 bases removed from V and 0 bases from J, the gap between germline ends came to 13 bases. The CDR3, as DNA: TGTGCCAGCGCTAAGGGGATGGTGAACACTGAAGCTTTCTTT. Translating gives CASAKGMVNTEAFF.

This clonotype occurred a few times. The CDR3: CSAEAASYEQYF. Here the CDR3 DNA reads TGCAGTGCCGAGGCAGCCTCCTACGAGCAGTACTTC. V is TRBV20-1 and J is TRBJ2-7; no reliable D call. The CDR3 has 12 residues. Germline loops: CDR1 DFQATT, CDR2 SNEGSKA (reference sequence). V lost 6 bases to trimming and J lost 0 bases, with 9 bases between them.

The chain joins TRBV3-1 to TRBJ2-1; D call uncertain. Germline lookup yields CDR1 LGHDT and CDR2 YNNKEL (reference sequence). The CDR3 covers 15 residues. V was trimmed by 1 base and J by 0 bases, leaving 7 bases between them. The CDR3, as DNA: TGTGCCAGCAGCCAAGCGGTCCTCTCCTACAATGAGCAGTTCTTC. This encodes CASSQAVLSYNEQFF.

This clonotype was counted a few times. The chain is built from TRBV11-3 and TRBJ2-5; 8 bases align to TRBD2. Germline assignment: CDR1 SGHNT and CDR2 YENEEA. The trim removed 4 bases at V and 3 bases at J, leaving 7 bases unmatched. There are 15 residues in the CDR3. The CDR3, as DNA: TGTGCCAGCAGCTCGAGGACTAGCTCCAAAGAGACCCAGTACTTC. Translated: CASSSRTSSKETQYF. Full variable domain (outside the CDR3, taken from reference TRBV11-3 and TRBJ2-5): EAGVVQSPRYKIIEKKQPVAFWCNPISGHNTLYWYLQNLGQGPELLIRYENEEAVDDSQLPKDRFSAERLKGVDSTLKIQPAELGDSAVYLCASSSRTSSKETQYFGPGTRLLVL.

The J gene is TRBJ2-5, the V gene TRBV30; TRBD2 matches 7 bases. After removal of 0 bases from V and 5 bases from J, the junction contained 9 bases not matched to a gene. The CDR3 is 15 residues long. Per the germline V gene, CDR1 is GTSNPN and CDR2 is SVGIG (reference sequence). The CDR3 DNA is TGTGCCTGGAGTGTACCAGCGGGGTGGCGGGAGACCCAGTACTTC. This gives the protein CAWSVPAGWRETQYF.

This clonotype was detected a few times. This chain connects TRBV6-5 to TRBJ2-1; 13 nucleotides align to TRBD2. CDR3 size: 16 residues. Trimming at V came to 5 bases and at J to 10 bases, leaving 11 bases not matched to a gene. The germline CDR1 and CDR2 sequences are MNHEY and SVGAGI. CDR3 loop: CASSPRTSGSFGEQFF. The CDR3 DNA reads as TGTGCCAGCAGTCCCCGGACTAGCGGGAGTTTCGGGGAGCAGTTCTTC.

A few counts support this clonotype. This chain connects TRBV6-1 to TRBJ1-5; no reliable D call. This CDR3 is 13 amino acids long. The V and J ends lost 4 bases and 11 bases respectively, with 15 bases between them. Looked up from germline, CDR1 is MNHNS and CDR2 is SASEGT. CDR3 DNA sequence: TGTGCCAGCAGTGCGAAAACAAAGCTCGCCCAGCATTTT. Amino acid sequence: CASSAKTKLAQHF.

The V gene is TRBV2, the J gene TRBJ2-4, with D hard to call. Trimming stripped 1 base from V and 3 bases from J, with 4 bases between. Germline values: CDR1 SNHLY, CDR2 FYNNEI. The CDR3 is 13 residues long. The CDR3 loop is CASSEGNKNIQYF. The CDR3 DNA reads as TGTGCCAGCAGTGAAGGAAACAAAAACATTCAGTACTTC.

This clonotype occurred many times. J is TRBJ2-6 and V is TRBV29-1; D is ambiguous. The germline V gene encodes CDR1 SQVTM and CDR2 ANQGSEA. Trimming shortened V by 6 bases and J by 0 bases, and 3 bases separated the two germline ends. The CDR3 covers 12 residues. CDR3 amino acids: CSVSSGANVLTF. The CDR3 DNA is TGCAGCGTCAGCTCTGGGGCCAACGTCCTGACTTTC.